This T cell receptor (beta chain) appears in the sequencing data of a study of resident and recirculating memory T cells in vitiligo. Study-level information: Shave-biopsy epidermis from lesional and nonlesional skin was sequenced alongside PBMCs.

This clone appeared a few times. Its antigen is unidentified. The method was immunoSEQ multiplex PCR; TCRdb's version includes in-frame clones alone and lacks a portion of them. The table shows about 320 clones, with 70% to 80% occurring only once. Stable vitiligo meant no lesion change over the previous 6 months. No cells were sorted; samples were homogenized just before genomic DNA extraction. CDR1 SEHNR and CDR2 FQNEAQ come from the germline V gene (reference sequence). V trimming: 4 bases; J trimming: 1 base; junction bases outside the gene matches: 6. The CDR3 has 16 amino acids. Notes on the study in general: Sequences differed between biopsy sites and patients, suggesting private specificity.

The source is a male donor with vitiligo. The rearrangement joins TRBV7-9 to TRBJ2-2, with TRBD1 matching over 7 bases. Sample: lesional skin. The CDR3 loop reads CASSSYRGLNTGELFF. CDR3 coding DNA: TGTGCCAGCAGCTCATACAGGGGCCTGAACACCGGGGAGCTGTTTTTT.